The source of this T cell receptor (beta chain) is a study of T cell responses to AZD1222 COVID-19 vaccine. Germline V lookup: CDR1 SQVTM, CDR2 ANQGSEA. The CDR3 consists of 12 residues. V lost 6 bases to trimming and J lost 7 bases, with 15 bases between them. TCRdb's table, derived via immunoSEQ multiplex PCR, lists solely in-frame clones and lacks some. Here the sample spans approximately 100,000 clones, roughly nine tenths being singletons. Study-wide points: Once two AZD1222 doses were given, Spike-specific TCR breadth and depth went up. It was only 6 or 7 AZD1222 recipients who were seropositive at baseline. Of spike-specific TCRs, nearly half reportedly target regions left unmutated in variants.

For this clone: Its antigen is undetermined.

The material sequenced was peripheral blood, taken 28 days after the second AZD1222 dose. This chain connects TRBV29-1 to TRBJ1-1; D may be TRBD1 (6 bases). The TCR comes from an adult who received the AZD1222 COVID-19 vaccine. The CDR3 bases are TGCAGCGTAGGGGGGGCGGACTTTGAAGCTTTCTTT. Protein: CSVGGADFEAFF.